One and the same sample provided the 13 T cell receptor beta chains below, sequenced in a study of blood T cell repertoires in COVID-19. Clones were read by immunoSEQ multiplex PCR, and TCRdb kept only the in-frame ones, dropping some. The sample lists under 200,000 clones, roughly 80% occurring once. Sequenced material: PBMCs or T cells enriched from blood (not recorded which). Receptors originate from a woman in her fifties or sixties who had recovered from COVID-19.

CDR3 DNA sequence: TGTGCCAGCATGGCAGGGAACTCCTACGAGCAGTACTTC. Translated: CASMAGNSYEQYF. The genes are TRBV2 and TRBJ2-7; TRBD1 might be the D (5 bases). The CDR3 sequence is 13 residues long. Germline V CDR1 and CDR2: SNHLY, FYNNEI. The germline V and J ends were trimmed by 7 bases and 0 bases, with 10 bases remaining between them.

This clone is a singleton in its sample. The V gene is TRBV7-9, the J gene TRBJ2-4; D is perhaps TRBD2 (5 bases). The length of the CDR3 is 16 residues. Trimming shortened V by 6 bases and J by 8 bases, and 23 bases separated the two germline ends. The germline V gene has CDR1 SEHNR and CDR2 FQNEAQ (reference sequence). CDR3 in amino acids: CASSQVALNPGDIQYF. The CDR3 DNA follows: TGTGCCAGCAGTCAAGTCGCGTTAAATCCCGGGGACATTCAGTACTTC.

The chain couples TRBV18 to TRBJ1-5, with D possibly being TRBD1 (6 bases). Per germline, CDR1 KGHSH and CDR2 LQKENI. The length of the CDR3 is 14 residues. Trimming left V 6 bases short and J 0 bases short, with 9 bases between. The CDR3 DNA reads as TGTGCCAGCTCGAGACAGGTTAGCAATCAGCCCCAGCATTTT. Translated: CASSRQVSNQPQHF.

The V gene is TRBV11-2, the J gene TRBJ2-7; 10 bases are shared with TRBD1. CDR1 and CDR2 (germline): SGHAT, FQNNGV. CDR3 size: 16 residues. V was pared by 3 bases and J by 6 bases, with 11 bases of the junction left unmatched. CDR3 sequence: CASSFVQGQGTGEQYF. CDR3 nucleotides: TGTGCCAGCAGCTTCGTTCAGGGACAGGGGACGGGCGAGCAGTACTTC.

This clone has just one count. V is TRBV6-5 and J is TRBJ1-6; unclear D gene. Germline V gives CDR1 MNHEY, CDR2 SVGAGI. CDR3 size: 16 residues. Between the trimmed V and J ends, which lost 0 bases and 6 bases, there was a span of 12 bases. The CDR3 here is CASSYSRHLINSPLHF. The DNA for the CDR3 is TGTGCCAGCAGTTACTCGAGACATTTGATTAATTCACCCCTCCACTTT.

The rearrangement links TRBV10-3 to TRBJ2-2, with D possibly being TRBD2 (6 bases). Germline values: CDR1 ENHRY, CDR2 SYGVKD. V lost 6 bases and J 1 base, leaving 12 bases between the germline ends. The CDR3 runs to 15 residues. CDR3 protein: CAIRSGVGNTGELFF. The DNA of the CDR3 is TGTGCCATCAGATCGGGGGTGGGGAACACCGGGGAGCTGTTTTTT.

The chain carries TRBV29-1 and TRBJ1-6; D might be TRBD1 (6 bases). This CDR3 comprises 12 residues. V was cut by 7 bases and J by 9 bases, with 13 bases left in between. Germline lookup yields CDR1 SQVTM and CDR2 ANQGSEA. The CDR3 reads CSAGGAGSPLHF. In nucleotides, the CDR3 is TGCAGCGCCGGGGGGGCAGGTTCACCCCTCCACTTT.

This clone was observed a few times. V and J are TRBV9 and TRBJ2-1, with 11 bases aligning to TRBD2. J gave up 8 bases and V 4 bases, and 14 bases lay outside the gene matches. CDR1 is SGDLS and CDR2 is YYNGEE in the germline V gene. This CDR3 is built from 17 residues. This chain's CDR3 is CASSPWDYSGGADEQFF. CDR3 bases: TGTGCCAGCAGCCCCTGGGACTATAGCGGGGGGGCTGATGAGCAGTTCTTC.

The chain is built from TRBV7-2 and TRBJ2-1, with TRBD2 matching 12 bases. CDR1 and CDR2 from the germline V gene are SGHTA and FQGNSA. After removal of 3 bases from V and 2 bases from J, the junction contained 5 bases not matched to a gene. The CDR3 is 17 residues long. This CDR3 reads CASSFASSGGAYNEQFF. For the CDR3, the DNA is TGTGCCAGCAGCTTTGCCTCTAGCGGGGGGGCCTACAATGAGCAGTTCTTC.

The chain has TRBV5-6 and TRBJ1-5; tentatively, D is TRBD1 (5 bases). Germline values: CDR1 SGHDT, CDR2 YYEEEE. Trimming stripped 5 bases from V and 1 base from J, with 16 bases between. This CDR3 has 16 amino acids. The CDR3 bases are TGTGCCAGCAGGGCAGCCAATACAGGAAGCAATCAGCCCCAGCATTTT. Its protein product is CASRAANTGSNQPQHF.

The chain couples TRBV7-2 to TRBJ1-1, with no clear D. Germline V gene lookup returns CDR1 SGHTA and CDR2 FQGNSA. CDR3 size: 15 residues. V lost 1 base and J lost 4, with 13 bases in between. DNA of the CDR3: TGTGCCAGCAGCTTAGATGGTGGGAGGGCCACTGAAGCTTTCTTT. This translates into CASSLDGGRATEAFF.

The chain joins TRBV12-5 to TRBJ1-5; TRBD1 agrees at 9 bases. V dropped 5 bases and J dropped 12; count of bases not matched to a gene: 5. The CDR3 sequence is 12 residues long. Germline CDR1 and CDR2: LGHNT and FRNRAP. The CDR3 loop reads CASGRDRADQHF. The CDR3 nucleotides read TGTGCTAGTGGTAGGGACAGGGCTGACCAGCATTTT.

The genes are TRBV24-1 and TRBJ1-4; D is uncertain. The germline CDR1 and CDR2 sequences are KGHDR and SFDVKD. The CDR3 has 14 residues. Trimming shortened V by 6 bases and J by 7 bases, and 14 bases separated the two germline ends. DNA of the CDR3: TGTGCCACCAGTTCCCCTAGGGAGGCTGAAAAACTGTTTTTT. Translation: CATSSPREAEKLFF.